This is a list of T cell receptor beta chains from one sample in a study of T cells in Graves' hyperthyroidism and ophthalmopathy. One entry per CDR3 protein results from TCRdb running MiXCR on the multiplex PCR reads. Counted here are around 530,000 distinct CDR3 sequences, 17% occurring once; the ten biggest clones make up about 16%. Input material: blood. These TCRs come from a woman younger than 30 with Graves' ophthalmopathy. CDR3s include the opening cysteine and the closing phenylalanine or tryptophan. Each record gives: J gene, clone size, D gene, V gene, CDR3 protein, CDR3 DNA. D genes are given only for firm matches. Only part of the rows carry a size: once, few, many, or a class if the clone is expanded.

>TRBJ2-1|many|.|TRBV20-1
CSAPGSWSYNEQFF
TGCAGTGCTCCCGGGAGTTGGTCCTACAATGAGCAGTTCTTC
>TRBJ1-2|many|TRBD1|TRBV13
CASNLKHGQGDGYTF
TGTGCCAGCAACTTAAAGCACGGACAGGGGGACGGCTACACCTTC
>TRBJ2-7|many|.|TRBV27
CASSLSTPTTYEQYF
TGTGCCAGCAGTTTATCGACCCCGACTACGTACGAGCAGTACTTC
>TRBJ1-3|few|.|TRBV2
CASQGPGNTIYF
TGTGCCAGCCAGGGGCCTGGAAACACCATATATTTT
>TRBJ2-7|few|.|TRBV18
CASSPEGDPYEQYF
TGTGCCAGCTCACCGGAGGGGGACCCCTACGAGCAGTACTTC
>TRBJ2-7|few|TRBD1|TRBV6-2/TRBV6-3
CASSRTGKRNEQYF
TGTGCCAGCAGTAGGACAGGGAAGCGCAACGAGCAGTACTTC
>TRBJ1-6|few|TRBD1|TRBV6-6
CASSYGQGSSYNSPLHF
TGTGCCAGCAGTTACGGACAGGGGAGCTCCTATAATTCACCCCTCCACTTT
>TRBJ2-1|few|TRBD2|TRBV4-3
CASSQGVGLAGARNEQFF
TGCGCCAGCAGCCAGGGGGTCGGGCTAGCGGGAGCAAGGAATGAGCAGTTCTTC
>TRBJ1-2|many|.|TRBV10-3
CAISGGATNYGYTF
TGTGCCATCAGTGGAGGGGCCACTAACTATGGCTACACCTTC
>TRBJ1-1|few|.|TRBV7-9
CASSLGAGLEAFF
TGTGCCAGCAGCTTAGGGGCGGGGTTGGAAGCTTTCTTT
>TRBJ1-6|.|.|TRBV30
CAWRGDTPNSPLHF
TGTGCCTGGAGGGGGGACACACCTAATTCACCCCTCCACTTT
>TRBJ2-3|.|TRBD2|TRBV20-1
CSASSGGARDTQYF
TGCAGTGCTTCCAGCGGGGGGGCAAGAGATACGCAGTATTTT
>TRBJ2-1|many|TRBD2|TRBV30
CAWSVGGSNGNEQFF
TGTGCCTGGAGTGTGGGCGGGAGTAATGGAAATGAGCAGTTCTTC
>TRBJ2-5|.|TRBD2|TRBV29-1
CSVISGGRGNQETQYF
TGCAGCGTTATCTCCGGGGGGAGGGGAAACCAAGAGACCCAGTACTTC
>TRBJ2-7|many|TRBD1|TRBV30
CAWKFSGQGTYEQYF
TGTGCCTGGAAATTTTCGGGACAGGGCACGTACGAGCAGTACTTC
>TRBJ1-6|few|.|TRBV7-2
CASSLGLSGSPLHF
TGTGCCAGCAGCTTAGGCCTTTCAGGTTCACCCCTCCACTTT
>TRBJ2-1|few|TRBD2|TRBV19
CASSIASGGRGNEQFF
TGTGCCAGTAGTATTGCAAGCGGGGGGCGAGGGAATGAGCAGTTCTTC
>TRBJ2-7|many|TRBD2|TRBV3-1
CASSQRTSVYEQYF
TGTGCCAGCAGCCAACGGACTAGCGTATACGAGCAGTACTTC
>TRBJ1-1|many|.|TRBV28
CASSYRTLNTEAFF
TGTGCCAGCAGTTACAGGACCTTGAACACTGAAGCTTTCTTT
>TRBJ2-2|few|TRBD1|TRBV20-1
CSARGLRDRGTFTGELFF
TGCAGTGCTAGAGGACTCCGGGACAGGGGGACCTTCACCGGGGAGCTGTTTTTT
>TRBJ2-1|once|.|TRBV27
CASTSTGFTRGEQFF
TGTGCCAGCACCTCCACAGGGTTCACGAGAGGTGAGCAGTTCTTC
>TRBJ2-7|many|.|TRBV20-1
CSAQLGEQGYEQYF
TGCAGTGCTCAGCTAGGGGAACAGGGCTACGAGCAGTACTTC
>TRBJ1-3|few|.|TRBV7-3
CASSLTGGQESSGNTIYF
TGTGCCAGCAGCTTAACGGGGGGGCAGGAGAGCTCTGGAAACACCATATATTTT